A single T cell receptor (beta chain) is shown here with its context. What it recognizes is unknown. The data derive from a study of cytomegalovirus exposure and HLA in healthy donors. Study results and limitations: Follow-up analysis found HLA locus-dependent TCR association rates, highest for DRB1 and lowest for HLA-C.

The PCR used 60 Vbeta and 13 Jbeta primers. The assay was immunoSEQ multiplex PCR, and TCRdb's table has in-frame clones only and misses some. The sample has a few hundred thousand clones, roughly 91% seen once. The sequenced sample consisted of PBMCs. This sequence originates from a girl aged 2 to 10 in good health and CMV-seronegative.

The CDR3 nucleotides read TGCGCCAGCAGCCAAGAACATCCGAACACTGAAGCTTTCTTT. Its protein is CASSQEHPNTEAFF. The chain joins TRBV4-1 to TRBJ1-1, with D unresolved. CDR1 is MGHRA and CDR2 is YSYEKL in the germline V gene. Trimming removed 0 bases at V and 1 base at J, with 6 bases between. The CDR3 sequence is 14 residues long.